This T cell receptor (beta chain) comes out of a study of graft-versus-host responses after intestinal transplantation. Across the whole study: As for transplant type, recipients had multivisceral, liver-intestinal, or isolated intestinal grafts. Induction using anti-thymocyte globulin, followed by tacrolimus and steroids for 2 to 4 years, was given to all recipients.

Study-level results: Recipient marrow held GvH clones, some first seen in ileum or blood. Early declines in HvG clones that occurred post-transplant were associated with peak circulating GvH clone levels.

Profiling relied on immunoSEQ multiplex PCR, and the TCRdb table lists in-frame clones only, not all of them. The sample carries 39,000 or so clones, 93% recorded once. About this clone itself: Its antigen is unidentified. Other DNA sequences in this specimen translate into the identical CDR3.

Germline V CDR1 and CDR2: SGHAT, FQNNGV. The J segment lost 0 bases and the V segment lost 5 bases, leaving 0 bases of the junction unmatched. The CDR3 extends over 14 amino acids. The chain employs TRBV11-2 and TRBJ2-1; 8 bases agree with TRBD2. The material sequenced was unstimulated CD8+ T cells sorted from spleen or lymph node cells, taken before transplant. The clonotype comes from a human donor who was the organ donor for an intestinal transplant. The CDR3 loop reads CASSLAGSYNEQFF. DNA for the CDR3: TGTGCCAGCAGCCTAGCGGGCTCCTACAATGAGCAGTTCTTC.